The clone carrying this T cell receptor (beta chain) was observed many times. What it recognizes is unknown. The CDR3 is 16 residues long. Germline V gives CDR1 MGHRA, CDR2 YSYEKL. V dropped 2 bases and J dropped 9 bases, with 20 bases sitting between them. These data belong to a study of sequential checkpoint blockade in melanoma. About the research overall: 90 to 95 pretreatment tumor DNA samples were TCRβ immunosequenced. After nivolumab or ipilimumab alone, about two dozen patients had week-13 rebiopsies. Study observations and caveats: Pretreatment TIL clonality tracked with response in the nivolumab-first arm.

TCRdb's table, derived via immunoSEQ multiplex PCR, lists solely in-frame clones and lacks some. Of around 4,000 clones in the sample, roughly 20% are singletons; the top ten hold more than 15%. Sample treatment: randomized to nivolumab then ipilimumab (arm A) or the reverse (arm B). None of the patients previously received DNA-damaging chemotherapy. Sequences were derived from tumor tissue (inferred from file names), sampled from a patient given nivolumab and ipilimumab in sequence. The sequence derives from a human donor with melanoma. V usage is TRBV4-1 and J usage is TRBJ1-5; the D gene is possibly TRBD1 (6 bases). The CDR3 here is CASSQSREGGGGPQHF. The CDR3 coding sequence is TGCGCCAGCAGCCAATCCAGGGAGGGGGGTGGAGGGCCCCAGCATTTT.